A selection of T cell receptor beta chains follows, all from one sample in a study of vaccination effects on CD4 cells after COVID-19. These receptors' antigens are unknown. Profiled with immunoSEQ multiplex PCR; TCRdb holds only in-frame clones, not every one. The data hold around 50,000 clones, with 65% to 75% observed a single time. This material consisted of CD4+ T cells from PBMCs cultured without peptide, taken after COVID-19 vaccination. Receptor source: a human donor who had a prior SARS-CoV-2 infection. CDR3s include the opening cysteine and the closing phenylalanine or tryptophan. The D gene is left open where the match is weak. Rows may omit the clone size; those that give it use once, few, many or a size class.

j_gene,abundance,d_gene,v_gene,CDR3aa,CDR3nt
TRBJ2-5,NA,NA,TRBV3-1/TRBV3-2,CASSQTKETQYF,TGTGCCAGCAGCCAAACAAAAGAGACCCAGTACTTC
TRBJ1-2,few,NA,TRBV15,CATSRGTEFAGYTF,TGTGCCACCAGCAGGGGAACGGAATTTGCAGGCTACACCTTC
TRBJ2-7,NA,TRBD1,TRBV10-3,CAIRVYWDSTYEQYF,TGTGCCATCAGGGTGTATTGGGACAGCACCTACGAGCAGTACTTC
TRBJ2-1,once,TRBD1,TRBV5-1,CASSLGGQGSYNEQFF,TGCGCCAGCAGCTTGGGGGGACAGGGGTCCTACAATGAGCAGTTCTTC
TRBJ2-2,once,NA,TRBV7-9,CASIKNRANTGELFF,TGTGCCAGCATCAAAAACAGGGCGAACACCGGGGAGCTGTTTTTT
TRBJ1-1,NA,NA,TRBV6-6,CASSQGSWNTEAFF,TGTGCCAGCAGCCAAGGGTCCTGGAACACTGAAGCTTTCTTT
TRBJ1-1,NA,NA,TRBV9,CASSVGRSLNTEAFF,TGTGCCAGCAGCGTAGGGCGCAGCCTGAACACTGAAGCTTTCTTT
TRBJ2-1,NA,NA,TRBV5-1,CASSLGQRAARAYNEQFF,TGCGCCAGCAGCTTGGGGCAGCGGGCGGCGAGGGCCTACAATGAGCAGTTCTTC
TRBJ2-1,NA,TRBD2,TRBV16,CASSPVASGSYNEQFF,TGTGCCAGCAGCCCCGTAGCTAGCGGGTCCTACAATGAGCAGTTCTTC
TRBJ2-5,NA,TRBD1,TRBV5-1,CASSQGVGETQYF,TGCGCCAGCAGCCAGGGGGTGGGAGAGACCCAGTACTTC
TRBJ2-1,NA,NA,TRBV2,CASTPLRGGNEQFF,TGTGCCAGCACCCCACTTAGGGGGGGCAATGAGCAGTTCTTC
TRBJ1-1,NA,NA,TRBV2,CASSEALNTEAFF,TGTGCCAGCAGTGAAGCTCTGAACACTGAAGCTTTCTTT
TRBJ1-2,NA,NA,TRBV5-8,CASSSDYGYTF,TGTGCCAGCAGCTCTGATTATGGCTACACCTTC
TRBJ2-2,NA,NA,TRBV6-2/TRBV6-3,CASSPSRAGELFF,TGTGCCAGCAGCCCTAGTAGGGCCGGGGAGCTGTTTTTT
TRBJ2-1,NA,NA,TRBV27,CASSYWGVNEQFF,TGTGCCAGCAGTTACTGGGGTGTCAATGAGCAGTTCTTC
TRBJ2-1,NA,NA,TRBV5-1,CASSLGDQYNEQFF,TGCGCCAGCAGCTTGGGGGACCAGTACAATGAGCAGTTCTTC
TRBJ2-7,NA,TRBD1,TRBV6-5,CATEQGSPVEQYF,TGTGCCACCGAACAGGGGTCCCCTGTCGAGCAGTACTTC
TRBJ2-1,NA,NA,TRBV4-3,CASSRQSSYNEQFF,TGCGCCAGCAGCCGACAGAGCTCCTACAATGAGCAGTTCTTC
TRBJ2-5,NA,NA,TRBV30,CAWNYAEYQETQYF,TGTGCCTGGAACTATGCGGAGTACCAAGAGACCCAGTACTTC
TRBJ1-2,NA,NA,TRBV5-1,CASSLGGTVSYGYTF,TGCGCCAGCAGCTTGGGGGGGACCGTAAGCTATGGCTACACCTTC
TRBJ1-2,NA,NA,TRBV20-1,CSATLGRGYTF,TGCAGTGCTACCCTGGGTAGGGGCTACACCTTC
TRBJ2-3,once,TRBD2,TRBV7-7,CASSPTSGGSTDTQYF,TGTGCTAGCAGCCCAACTAGCGGGGGTAGCACAGATACGCAGTATTTT
TRBJ2-3,few,TRBD1,TRBV24-1,CATSDETGGADTQYF,TGTGCCACCAGTGATGAGACAGGGGGCGCAGATACGCAGTATTTT
TRBJ2-2,NA,NA,TRBV5-1,CASSLDSFRTGELFF,TGCGCCAGCAGCTTAGACAGTTTTAGGACCGGGGAGCTGTTTTTT
TRBJ2-3,NA,TRBD2,TRBV19,CASSLGLAGGSDTQYF,TGTGCCAGTAGTTTGGGACTAGCGGGAGGGTCAGATACGCAGTATTTT